Sequencing of this TCR beta chain was carried out in a study of blood T cell repertoires in COVID-19. For the study at large: COVID-19 samples collected from the United States, Italy and Spain covered acute and convalescent phases. Sample material is recorded as cDNA or gDNA derived from T cells, B-cell-depleted T cells, or PBMCs.

Trimming removed 2 bases at V and 5 bases at J, with 8 bases between. Germline loops: CDR1 GTSNPN, CDR2 SVGIG (reference sequence). The CDR3 is 12 amino acids. Original methodology: The authors estimated nucleated cell counts from reference gene primer amplification. Libraries were prepared by immunoSEQ multiplex PCR; TCRdb keeps only in-frame clonotypes and omits some of them. For V, J and clone size, that table is used; D and trimming come from the DNA. Among around 250,000 clones, about four fifths were seen once, and the ten largest hold approximately 3.2%. This chain uses TRBV30 with TRBJ2-3; D remains ambiguous. The source of this sequence is a woman in her late teens or twenties with acute or convalescent COVID-19. Material for sequencing was peripheral blood. CDR3 DNA: TGTGCCTGGAGTCGGGTAAGAGATACGCAGTATTTT. As protein: CAWSRVRDTQYF.